The rows below give T cell receptor beta chains drawn from one sample of a study of T cells after posttransplantation cyclophosphamide. The protocol was immunoSEQ multiplex PCR, while the TCRdb copy is restricted to in-frame clones and leaves out a portion. The sample has 25,000 to 30,000 clones, none seen only once; the top ten hold approximately 2.6%. The source material was PBMCs. The receptors shown here come from a woman aged 60-75 years in good health, CMV-negative, and a related stem cell transplant donor. Both conserved end residues are part of each CDR3. A D gene is named only where the DNA matches it firmly. Clone size, where shown, is once, few, many, or a class for clones that have expanded.

d_call,v_call,clone_size,j_call,cdr3_length,cdr3_nt,cdr3_aa
-,TRBV6-2/TRBV6-3,few,TRBJ2-3,14,TGTGCCAGCAGTTCCGGGGGAGACACAGATACGCAGTATTTT,CASSSGGDTDTQYF
TRBD1,TRBV6-6,many,TRBJ1-3,16,TGTGCCAGCAGTCAGATGACAGGGATCTCTGGAAACACCATATATTTT,CASSQMTGISGNTIYF
-,TRBV10-3,-,TRBJ1-1,14,TGTGCCATATACCCGGGACAACCGAACACTGAAGCTTTCTTT,CAIYPGQPNTEAFF
-,TRBV7-9,many,TRBJ1-6,13,TGTGCCAGCAGTCCGGACAGCCTCTCACCCCTCCACTTT,CASSPDSLSPLHF
-,TRBV12-5,many,TRBJ2-5,13,TGTGCTAGTGGCAGGGGTTTTGAAGAGACCCAGTACTTC,CASGRGFEETQYF
-,TRBV19,-,TRBJ1-2,14,TGTGCCAGTAGTATCAGGCAGCCTAACTATGGCTACACCTTC,CASSIRQPNYGYTF
TRBD1,TRBV14,many,TRBJ1-5,20,TGTGCCAGCAGCCTGAGGGACAGGGTTAACCCACTGTGTAGCAATCAGCCCCAGCATTTT,CASSLRDRVNPLCSNQPQHF
-,TRBV6-2/TRBV6-3,many,TRBJ1-1,14,TGTGCCAGCACTCCGATCAGGGGTATCGCTGAAGCTTTCTTT,CASTPIRGIAEAFF
TRBD1,TRBV25-1,many,TRBJ1-1,14,TGTGCCAGCAGTCCGCTAGGGGACAGCCTTGAAGCTTTCTTT,CASSPLGDSLEAFF
TRBD1,TRBV27,many,TRBJ2-7,16,TGTGCCAGCAGTCCAACTCGGACAGGGGGCGGCTACGAGCAGTACTTC,CASSPTRTGGGYEQYF
TRBD2,TRBV2,many,TRBJ2-7,14,TGTGCCAGCGGGCTAGCGGGGGCTAAGAAAGAGCAGTACTTC,CASGLAGAKKEQYF
-,TRBV27,-,TRBJ2-5,12,TGTGCCAGCAGGGAAGGGCGAGAGACCCAGTACTTC,CASREGRETQYF
TRBD2,TRBV7-2,few,TRBJ2-7,16,TGTGCCAGCAGCTTAGTGCCGACTAGCGGGAATAAAGAGCAGTACTTC,CASSLVPTSGNKEQYF
TRBD1,TRBV4-3,many,TRBJ1-2,15,TGCGCCAGCAGCCAAGAGTTGGGACAGCCCTATGGCTACACCTTC,CASSQELGQPYGYTF
TRBD1,TRBV12-3/TRBV12-4,many,TRBJ1-2,16,TGTGCCAGCAGTCCCCCCCCCGGGACAGCAAGTTATGGCTACACCTTC,CASSPPPGTASYGYTF
TRBD1,TRBV6-6,many,TRBJ1-1,16,TGTGCCAGCAGTCAAACACAGGGGCGCTTGAACACTGAAGCTTTCTTT,CASSQTQGRLNTEAFF
TRBD1,TRBV11-3,many,TRBJ2-1,16,TGTGCCAGCAGCTTACGGGCAGGGGGTCCCTACAATGAGCAGTTCTTC,CASSLRAGGPYNEQFF
-,TRBV6-2/TRBV6-3,many,TRBJ2-1,16,TGTGCCAGCAGTCGGCCCGGGACACAGTTGGCCAATGAGCAGTTCTTC,CASSRPGTQLANEQFF
-,TRBV6-5,-,TRBJ1-6,16,TGTGCCAGCAGTTCTTCCACAGTCTTCCCTAATTCACCCCTCCACTTT,CASSSSTVFPNSPLHF
-,TRBV9,many,TRBJ2-1,14,TGTGCCAGCAGCGGCCGGGTATCTAACAATGAGCAGTTCTTC,CASSGRVSNNEQFF
-,TRBV28,many,TRBJ1-1,16,TGTGCCAGCAGTTTAAAAGGCCGGGGGGCGTTGACTGAAGCTTTCTTT,CASSLKGRGALTEAFF
-,TRBV28,many,TRBJ1-5,14,TGTGCCAGCAATATCGTAACTGTTAATCAGCCCCAGCATTTT,CASNIVTVNQPQHF
TRBD1,TRBV6-4,-,TRBJ2-3,15,TGTGCCAGCAGTGACTTGGGACAGGGTACAGATACGCAGTATTTT,CASSDLGQGTDTQYF
-,TRBV28,many,TRBJ2-3,16,TGTGCCAGCAGCACAGGACGCCGCGCGATCACAGATACGCAGTATTTT,CASSTGRRAITDTQYF
-,TRBV11-2,-,TRBJ2-4,14,TGTGCCAGCAGCCAACAGGGAGGCAAAAACATTCAGTACTTC,CASSQQGGKNIQYF
-,TRBV4-1,many,TRBJ2-5,14,TGCGCCAGCAGCCAAGTTGCGGTTACGGAGACCCAGTACTTC,CASSQVAVTETQYF
-,TRBV5-5,many,TRBJ1-5,12,TGTGCCAGCAGCCACAGGAATCAGCCCCAGCATTTT,CASSHRNQPQHF